These 31 T cell receptor beta chains came from one sample sequenced in a study of shared clonotypes between healthy human individuals. Method: immunoSEQ multiplex PCR; TCRdb's copy keeps in-frame clones and lacks some. The sample has 450,000 to 650,000 clones, roughly 79% seen once; the top ten hold approximately 12%. Input material: PBMCs. These receptors came from a woman between 40 and 50 years old in good health. Some clones in this sample may be carry-over from other donors' samples.

The rearrangement joins TRBV6-6 to TRBJ2-3; D not certain. Germline assignment: CDR1 MNHNY and CDR2 SVGAGI (reference sequence). The CDR3 is 13 residues long. V was trimmed by 0 bases and J by 5 bases, leaving 6 bases between them. Written as DNA, the CDR3 is TGTGCCAGCAGTTACTCTGCTAGAGATACGCAGTATTTT. Its translation: CASSYSARDTQYF.

This chain joins TRBV6-8 and TRBJ1-3; TRBD1 is a possible D gene (5 bases). Trimming took off 4 bases at V and 8 bases at J, with 24 bases between the two ends. The length of the CDR3 is 17 residues. CDR1 MNHGY and CDR2 SAAAGT come from the germline V gene. This CDR3 is CASSLGAYGVLGDTIYF. The CDR3 region has the DNA TGTGCCAGCAGTTTGGGCGCGTACGGCGTTTTAGGGGACACCATATATTTT.

As DNA, the CDR3 is TGTGCCAGCAGTAGGGGGGGTAGAGATGATACGCAGTATTTT. Residues: CASSRGGRDDTQYF. The chain couples TRBV7-6 to TRBJ2-3, with D possibly matching TRBD2 (7 bases). Deletions cut 6 bases from V and 6 bases from J, with 16 bases between. The CDR3 length is 14 residues. Germline V lookup: CDR1 SGHVS, CDR2 FNYEAQ. Variable domain in full (rest from reference TRBV7-6 and TRBJ2-3): GAGVSQSPRYKVTKRGQDVALRCDPISGHVSLYWYRQALGQGPEFLTYFNYEAQQDKSGLPNDRFSAERPEGSISTLTIQRTEQRDSAMYRCASSRGGRDDTQYFGPGTRLTVL.

This clone turned up a few times. Other DNA sequences in the same sample also yield this CDR3. This CDR3 is CASSLAGNEKLFF. CDR3 bases: TGTGCCAGCAGCTTGGCAGGGAATGAAAAACTGTTTTTT. The gene calls are TRBV5-4 and TRBJ1-4; the D gene is possibly TRBD1 (5 bases). The CDR3 is 13 residues long. CDR1 is SGHNT and CDR2 is YYREEE in the germline V gene (reference sequence). V lost 0 bases and J lost 5, with 5 bases in between.

This clone was counted once. Other DNA sequences from this sample encode an identical CDR3 as well. The chain links TRBV5-1 to TRBJ1-1, with D uncertain. Deletions cut 0 bases from V and 6 bases from J, with 9 bases between. CDR1 and CDR2 (germline): SGHRS, YFSETQ. This CDR3 contains 13 residues. CDR3 in DNA: TGCGCCAGCAGCTTGGGTCTTTCGGCTGAAGCTTTCTTT. This encodes CASSLGLSAEAFF.

The chain has TRBV10-3 and TRBJ1-2; tentatively, D is TRBD1 (5 bases). V lost 5 bases and J lost 4, with 14 bases in between. The CDR3 runs 14 residues. Per germline, CDR1 ENHRY and CDR2 SYGVKD. In DNA form, the CDR3 reads TGTGCCATCAGTCCAGATCGGGGGACCTATGGCTACACCTTC. Protein product: CAISPDRGTYGYTF.

The chain links TRBV6-4 to TRBJ2-1; a weak D match, TRBD1 (6 bases). Between the trimmed V and J ends, which lost 5 bases and 4 bases, there was a span of 15 bases. Germline lookup yields CDR1 MRHNA and CDR2 SNTAGT. The CDR3 has 15 amino acids. The CDR3 region has the DNA TGTGCCAGCAGTAACCGGGACAACCCTTACAATGAGCAGTTCTTC. Translating it yields CASSNRDNPYNEQFF.

CDR3 coding DNA: TGTGCCAGCAGCTTATCCGTCTCTGGGGCCAACGTCCTGACTTTC. Protein sequence: CASSLSVSGANVLTF. V is TRBV7-9 and J is TRBJ2-6; D is uncertain. The germline CDR1 and CDR2 sequences are SEHNR and FQNEAQ (reference sequence). This CDR3 contains 15 residues. The V end lost 2 bases, the J end lost 0 bases, and 5 bases lay between the germline ends.

With regard to this clone: Within the sample, other DNA sequences also encode this same CDR3. J is TRBJ2-7 and V is TRBV28; 8 bases align to TRBD2. V lost 4 bases, J lost 3 bases, and 2 bases stayed unmatched. The CDR3 sequence is 13 residues long. Germline V gene lookup returns CDR1 MDHEN and CDR2 SYDVKM. In DNA form, the CDR3 reads TGTGCCAGCAGTTCCGGGACTAGCTACGAGCAGTACTTC. It is translated as CASSSGTSYEQYF. Combining the CDR3 with reference TRBV28 and TRBJ2-7 gives the whole variable domain DVKVTQSSRYLVKRTGEKVFLECVQDMDHENMFWYRQDPGLGLRLIYFSYDVKMKEKGDIPEGYSVSREKKERFSLILESASTNQTSMYLCASSSGTSYEQYFGPGTRLTVT.

There are many counts of this clone. The sample holds other DNA sequences that translate to the same CDR3. This sequence joins TRBV5-4 and TRBJ2-7; TRBD2 matches at 14 bases. This CDR3 has 15 residues. Germline CDR1 and CDR2: SGHNT and YYREEE (reference sequence). With V trimmed by 2 bases and J by 3 bases, 1 base remained unmatched. This chain's CDR3 is CASSFGTSGSYEQYF. DNA of the CDR3: TGTGCCAGCAGCTTTGGGACTAGCGGGAGCTACGAGCAGTACTTC.

The chain links TRBV28 to TRBJ2-4, with D uncertain. Germline CDR1 and CDR2: MDHEN and SYDVKM. The CDR3 has 14 amino acids. V gave up 10 bases and J gave up 1 base, with 14 bases separating them. The CDR3, as DNA: TGTGCCACCTACCCCGACGTCGCCAAAAACATTCAGTACTTC. This gives the protein CATYPDVAKNIQYF.

V usage is TRBV14 and J usage is TRBJ2-7; D uncertain. V was cut by 4 bases and J by 3 bases, with 4 bases left in between. Looked up from germline, CDR1 is SGHDN and CDR2 is FVKESK. The CDR3 sequence is 11 residues long. In DNA, the CDR3 is TGTGCCAGCAGCCGCGACTACGAGCAGTACTTC. Its translation is CASSRDYEQYF. Based on the CDR3 plus reference TRBV14 and TRBJ2-7, the full variable domain is EAGVTQFPSHSVIEKGQTVTLRCDPISGHDNLYWYRRVMGKEIKFLLHFVKESKQDESGMPNNRFLAERTGGTYSTLKVQPAELEDSGVYFCASSRDYEQYFGPGTRLTVT.

The rearrangement links TRBV5-1 to TRBJ1-1; 8 bases are shared with TRBD1. The CDR3 consists of 16 residues. J gave up 5 bases and V 1 base, and 10 bases lay outside the gene matches. From germline, CDR1 is SGHRS and CDR2 YFSETQ. CDR3 in DNA: TGCGCCAGCAGCTTGACCCCCCAGGGGGCGGATACTGAAGCTTTCTTT. It encodes CASSLTPQGADTEAFF.

The chain links TRBV7-9 to TRBJ2-1; 7 nucleotides agree with TRBD2. The junction had 12 bases not matched to a gene; V was cut back by 0 bases and J by 10 bases. The CDR3 consists of 16 residues. Germline V CDR1 and CDR2: SEHNR, FQNEAQ (reference sequence). CDR3 protein: CASSLALAGGRYEQFF. The CDR3 bases are TGTGCCAGCAGCTTAGCTTTAGCGGGTGGGAGGTACGAGCAGTTCTTC.

The genes are TRBV5-1 and TRBJ2-7; 8 positions match TRBD2. The germline V gene has CDR1 SGHRS and CDR2 YFSETQ. J was trimmed by 6 bases and V by 4 bases; bases with no gene match: 15. The CDR3 totals 16 residues. In DNA form, the CDR3 reads TGCGCCAGCAGCCCTATCCCCCAGCGGGAGTACAGCGAGCAGTACTTC. Translated: CASSPIPQREYSEQYF.

The gene calls are TRBV18 and TRBJ2-5; D might be TRBD1 (6 bases). Trimming left V 6 bases short and J 5 bases short, with 13 bases between. CDR1 and CDR2 (germline): KGHSH, LQKENI. CDR3 size: 13 residues. CDR3 in DNA: TGTGCCAGCTCCAATATCAGGGGCGAGACCCAGTACTTC. This translates into CASSNIRGETQYF.

In this sample, this clone turned up once. A far larger clone is one base from this, pointing to a likely read error. The J gene is TRBJ2-5, the V gene TRBV28; possibly TRBD2 for D (5 bases). The CDR3 extends over 15 amino acids. The V end lost 6 bases, the J end lost 2 bases, and 16 bases lay between the germline ends. Germline V gene lookup returns CDR1 MDHEN and CDR2 SYDVKM. This chain's CDR3 is CASRASWGEQETQYF. The CDR3 DNA follows: TGTGCCAGCAGAGCCTCCTGGGGAGAACAAGAGACCCAGTACTTC.

This clone appeared once. The rearrangement joins TRBV28 to TRBJ2-3; D may be TRBD2 (6 bases). The CDR3 sequence is 14 residues long. With 7 bases removed from V and 3 bases from J, the gap between germline ends came to 14 bases. Germline CDR1 MDHEN, CDR2 SYDVKM. In nucleotides, the CDR3 is TGTGCCAGCACGGGACTCACGTGGACAGATACGCAGTATTTT. It encodes CASTGLTWTDTQYF.

The chain employs TRBV4-2 and TRBJ1-1; D is unclear. The V gene lost 0 bases and the J gene lost 10 bases, with 15 bases spanning the gap. This CDR3 is 14 amino acids long. The germline V gene has CDR1 LGHNA and CDR2 YNFKEQ. CDR3 protein: CASSQDRRESIAFF. CDR3 nucleotide sequence: TGTGCCAGCAGCCAAGATCGCCGGGAAAGCATAGCTTTCTTT.

The count of this clone is one. The chain links TRBV5-1 to TRBJ1-2, with 7 bases aligning to TRBD1. Germline CDR1 is SGHRS and CDR2 is YFSETQ. This CDR3 is built from 13 residues. V lost 3 bases to trimming and J lost 3 bases; unmatched junction nucleotides: 2. The chain's CDR3 is CASSSGGDYGYTF. CDR3 nucleotides: TGCGCCAGCAGCTCAGGGGGAGACTATGGCTACACCTTC.

The chain employs TRBV6-1 and TRBJ1-5; no clear D gene. The CDR3 length is 18 residues. V was trimmed by 0 bases and J by 7 bases, leaving 22 bases between them. CDR1 and CDR2 from the germline V gene are MNHNS and SASEGT. Written as DNA, the CDR3 is TGTGCCAGCAGTGAAGCGGCCCCTCGATGGGATCGGGAGCAGCCCCAGCATTTT. Translating it yields CASSEAAPRWDREQPQHF.

This clone was recorded many times. The CDR3 bases are TGTGCCAGCAGTGAAAGCCCGGACCGGACCTACGAGCAGTACTTC. Translated: CASSESPDRTYEQYF. This chain uses TRBV6-1 with TRBJ2-7; no clear D gene. CDR3 length equals 15 residues. Deletions cut 2 bases from V and 2 bases from J, with 13 bases between. Germline CDR1 MNHNS, CDR2 SASEGT.

This clone was seen a few times. The chain has TRBV6-1 and TRBJ2-6; D is ambiguous. Per the germline V gene, CDR1 is MNHNS and CDR2 is SASEGT. This CDR3 contains 15 residues. V lost 10 bases to trimming and J lost 4 bases, with 17 bases between them. The CDR3 DNA reads TGTGCCACCGGATCCGACTCGGCAGGGGCCAACGTCCTGACTTTC. Protein: CATGSDSAGANVLTF.

The rearrangement uses TRBV9 and TRBJ2-7; the D call may be TRBD1 or TRBD2 (5 bases each). Germline V gene sequence: CDR1 SGDLS, CDR2 YYNGEE. V gave up 1 base and J gave up 6 bases, with 8 bases separating them. The CDR3 sequence is 12 residues long. For the CDR3, the DNA is TGTGCCAGCAGCGTACGGGGACGCGAGCAGTACTTC. Translation: CASSVRGREQYF.

This rearrangement joins TRBV6-5 to TRBJ2-4, with TRBD1 matching 7 bases. Germline trimming cut 9 bases from V and 0 bases from J; bases unmatched to any gene: 5. There are 14 residues in the CDR3. Germline V gene data show CDR1 as MNHEY and CDR2 as SVGAGI. CDR3 region: CASRGLGAKNIQYF. The CDR3 coding sequence is TGTGCCAGTAGGGGGCTAGGAGCCAAAAACATTCAGTACTTC.

This chain joins TRBV5-1 and TRBJ2-3, with D uncertain. The CDR3 covers 14 residues. Germline CDR1 SGHRS, CDR2 YFSETQ. Trimming removed 0 bases at V and 4 bases at J, with 9 bases between. Here the CDR3 DNA reads TGCGCCAGCAGCTTGGGGCAGAAAGCAGATACGCAGTATTTT. Protein sequence: CASSLGQKADTQYF.

The CDR3 coding sequence is TGTGCCAGCAGCTTACCGCTAGCGGTAAGCACAGATACGCAGTATTTT. Encoded protein: CASSLPLAVSTDTQYF. V is TRBV11-1 and J is TRBJ2-3, with 7 bases that match TRBD2. The CDR3 runs 16 residues. Germline V gene sequence: CDR1 SGHAT, CDR2 FQDESV (reference sequence). Losses at the gene ends were 2 bases for V and 0 bases for J; bases not matched to a gene: 5. The variable domain in full, with the rest retrieved from reference TRBV11-1 and TRBJ2-3, is EAEVAQSPRYKITEKSQAVAFWCDPISGHATLYWYRQILGQGPELLVQFQDESVVDDSQLPKDRFSAERLKGVDSTLKIQPAELGDSAMYLCASSLPLAVSTDTQYFGPGTRLTVL.

This clone appeared a few times. This sequence joins TRBV15 and TRBJ2-3, with 8 bases lining up with TRBD1. The ends lost 4 bases at V and 0 bases at J; junction bases unmatched: 3. The CDR3 is made up of 15 amino acids. Germline CDR1 LNHNV, CDR2 YYDKDF (reference sequence). The CDR3 DNA sequence: TGTGCCACCAGCAACGGACAGGGCAGCACAGATACGCAGTATTTT. This gives the protein CATSNGQGSTDTQYF.

This CDR3 is CASSRTSGPYNEQFF. In nucleotides, the CDR3 is TGTGCCAGCAGTAGGACTAGCGGACCCTACAATGAGCAGTTCTTC. V usage is TRBV6-1 and J usage is TRBJ2-1; TRBD2 agrees at 10 bases. The V gene end was trimmed by 5 bases and the J gene end by 2 bases; junction bases not matched to a gene: 3. The CDR3 has 15 amino acids. Germline CDR1 reads MNHNS; CDR2 reads SASEGT.

This rearrangement joins TRBV9 to TRBJ1-1; a weak D match, TRBD1 (5 bases). Trimming stripped 3 bases from V and 0 bases from J, with 12 bases between. This CDR3 has 15 residues. CDR1 is SGDLS and CDR2 is YYNGEE in the germline V gene. As DNA, the CDR3 is TGTGCCAGCAGCGCCTCCGGGACGGTGAACACTGAAGCTTTCTTT. This codes for CASSASGTVNTEAFF.

This chain links TRBV14 with TRBJ1-2, with D unresolved. Germline CDR1 reads SGHDN; CDR2 reads FVKESK. CDR3 length: 15 residues. V was shortened by 4 bases and J by 8 bases, with 20 bases between the two germline ends. The CDR3 region is CASSLPGNPGRGYTF. Written as DNA, the CDR3 is TGTGCCAGCAGCCTCCCCGGAAATCCCGGTAGAGGCTACACCTTC.